The 3 T cell receptor beta chains in this list originate from one sample, sequenced in a study of identifying expanded T cells in peripheral blood. Clones were sequenced by immunoSEQ multiplex PCR, and TCRdb holds only the in-frame ones, with some missing. Among 95,000 to 100,000 clones, around 85% were seen once, and the ten largest hold roughly a sixth. Sequencing was done on a sample of blood. Receptor source: a person between 18 and 75 years old in good health.

V is TRBV7-2 and J is TRBJ2-3; TRBD2 agrees at 7 bases. CDR1 is SGHTA and CDR2 is FQGNSA in the germline V gene. The V gene end was trimmed by 1 base and the J gene end by 2 bases; junction bases not matched to a gene: 3. The CDR3 totals 15 residues. The CDR3 DNA reads TGTGCCAGCAGCTTAGTAGGGACTACCACAGATACGCAGTATTTT. Amino acids: CASSLVGTTTDTQYF. The full variable domain, rest sourced from reference TRBV7-2 and TRBJ2-3, is GAGVSQSPSNKVTEKGKDVELRCDPISGHTALYWYRQSLGQGLEFLIYFQGNSAPDKSGLPSDRFSAERTGGSVSTLTIQRTQQEDSAVYLCASSLVGTTTDTQYFGPGTRLTVL.

The chain employs TRBV30 and TRBJ1-5; no reliable D call. Looked up from germline, CDR1 is GTSNPN and CDR2 is SVGIG (reference sequence). Trimming pared 2 bases from V and 0 bases from J, leaving 5 bases between. The CDR3 covers 13 residues. CDR3 in DNA: TGTGCCTGGAGTAGTGGTAGCAATCAGCCCCAGCATTTT. Translated: CAWSSGSNQPQHF.

J is TRBJ1-1 and V is TRBV4-1, with a weak D call TRBD1 (6 bases). The ends were cut back, 1 base at V and 4 bases at J, with 13 bases in the middle. The CDR3 covers 15 residues. Germline lookup yields CDR1 MGHRA and CDR2 YSYEKL. The CDR3 here is CASSQGTGIRTEAFF. Written as DNA, the CDR3 is TGCGCCAGCAGCCAAGGAACAGGGATTCGCACTGAAGCTTTCTTT.